These 22 T cell receptor beta chains share one sample of origin, sequenced in a study of response to subunit inactivated influenza vaccine. TCRdb recomputed calls from the RT-PCR reads with MiXCR, one row per CDR3 protein. The table has more than 500,000 distinct CDR3 sequences, roughly 10% seen once. These data were likewise used in another study, on T cells expressing NK-cell markers. That publication notes: Template switching by 5'RACE with UMIs generated the TCR beta cDNA.

Source: PBMCs from blood, taken on the day of vaccination. The receptors were gathered from a man in his fifties who received an inactivated influenza vaccine.

Only a few counts were recorded for this clonotype. This rearrangement joins TRBV28 to TRBJ2-2; possible D gene TRBD2, 5 bases. The V and J ends lost 3 bases and 7 bases respectively, with 18 bases between them. The V gene's germline CDR1 is MDHEN and CDR2 SYDVKM. The CDR3 has 16 amino acids. CDR3 protein: CASSFTVEDLVGELFF. The CDR3 DNA reads TGTGCCAGCAGTTTTACCGTGGAGGATTTGGTCGGGGAGCTGTTTTTT.

There are a few counts of this clonotype. J is TRBJ2-1 and V is TRBV3-1, with D possibly matching TRBD2 (6 bases). This CDR3 contains 15 residues. Germline assignment: CDR1 LGHDT and CDR2 YNNKEL (reference sequence). Trimming left V 4 bases short and J 5 bases short, with 15 bases between. For the CDR3, the DNA is TGTGCCAGCAGCCGGGACTCTGGGGTCAACAATGAGCAGTTCTTC. Amino acid sequence: CASSRDSGVNNEQFF.

This clonotype has ten or more counts. This chain uses TRBV7-2 with TRBJ2-1, with 9 bases that match TRBD2. The V gene's germline CDR1 is SGHTA and CDR2 FQGNSA. Trimming at V came to 2 bases and at J to 4 bases, leaving 3 bases not matched to a gene. The CDR3 is 15 amino acids. The CDR3 region is CASSLQRGAYNEQFF. Here the CDR3 DNA reads TGTGCCAGCAGCTTACAGCGGGGGGCTTACAATGAGCAGTTCTTC.

This clonotype has a handful of counts. One end of the junction fails to match germline, which may point to a read error. This chain links TRBV3-1 with TRBJ2-7, with D possibly being TRBD2 (5 bases). The CDR3 runs 14 residues. Germline lookup yields CDR1 LGHDT and CDR2 YNNKEL (reference sequence). The CDR3 region is CASSQDLGFGGRAF. The CDR3 coding sequence is TGTGCCAGCAGCCAAGATTTGGGATTTGGAGGCCGCGCCTTC.

This clonotype showed up many times. V is TRBV20-1 and J is TRBJ2-7; TRBD1 agrees at 10 bases. The CDR3 is made up of 14 amino acids. V shed 2 bases, J shed 4 bases, and the junction held 5 bases outside the gene matches. CDR1 and CDR2 from the germline V gene are DFQATT and SNEGSKA (reference sequence). The CDR3: CSARRTGGGYEQYF. In DNA form, the CDR3 reads TGCAGTGCTAGAAGGACAGGGGGAGGATACGAGCAGTACTTC.

In this sample, this clonotype turned up many times. The chain employs TRBV5-1 and TRBJ2-3, with D hard to call. The CDR3 covers 18 residues. Trimming left V 2 bases short and J 4 bases short, with 23 bases between. Per the germline V gene, CDR1 is SGHRS and CDR2 is YFSETQ. The CDR3 nucleotides are TGCGCCAGCAGCTTAATATCGGGTCGGCGCTTCTCGGCAGATACGCAGTATTTT. Amino acid sequence: CASSLISGRRFSADTQYF.

The table lists this clonotype with a few counts. The genes are TRBV7-2 and TRBJ2-1; 8 positions match TRBD2. J lost 6 bases, V lost 0 bases, and 4 bases had no gene match. The germline gives CDR1 SGHTA, CDR2 FQGNSA. The CDR3 has 15 residues. CDR3 coding DNA: TGTGCCAGCAGCTTAGCTAGCGGGACGGTCAATGAGCAGTTCTTC. Encoded protein: CASSLASGTVNEQFF. The full variable domain, completed using reference TRBV7-2 and TRBJ2-1, is GAGVSQSPSNKVTEKGKDVELRCDPISGHTALYWYRQSLGQGLEFLIYFQGNSAPDKSGLPSDRFSAERTGGSVSTLTIQRTQQEDSAVYLCASSLASGTVNEQFFGPGTRLTVL.

This clonotype occurred many times. The chain joins TRBV27 to TRBJ2-1; TRBD2 matches 9 bases. In germline, CDR1 is MNHEY, CDR2 SMNVEV (reference sequence). V gave up 5 bases and J gave up 0 bases; unmatched junction bases: 14. This CDR3 has 19 amino acids. CDR3 nucleotide sequence: TGTGCCAGCAGTCTCACTCGACTAGCGGCGCTGAGCTCCTACAATGAGCAGTTCTTC. Encoded protein: CASSLTRLAALSSYNEQFF.

The CDR3 sequence: CASSFGVAGVLEELFF. DNA for the CDR3: TGCGCCAGCAGCTTCGGAGTAGCGGGAGTTTTAGAGGAGCTGTTTTTT. The rearrangement uses TRBV5-1 and TRBJ2-2, with TRBD2 identical over 9 bases. V shed 2 bases, J shed 10 bases, and the junction held 12 bases outside the gene matches. Germline CDR1 reads SGHRS; CDR2 reads YFSETQ. CDR3 length: 16 residues.

There are many counts of this clonotype. V is TRBV25-1 and J is TRBJ2-1, with 8 bases aligning to TRBD1. Per the germline V gene, CDR1 is MGHDK and CDR2 is SYGVNS. CDR3 size: 15 residues. V lost 7 bases to trimming and J lost 9 bases; unmatched junction nucleotides: 14. CDR3 amino acids: CASTWDRSKEGEQFF. The DNA for the CDR3 is TGTGCCAGCACCTGGGACAGGTCAAAGGAGGGTGAGCAGTTCTTC. Based on the CDR3 plus reference TRBV25-1 and TRBJ2-1, the full variable domain is EADIYQTPRYLVIGTGKKITLECSQTMGHDKMYWYQQDPGMELHLIHYSYGVNSTEKGDLSSESTVSRIRTEHFPLTLESARPSHTSQYLCASTWDRSKEGEQFFGPGTRLTVL.

Many counts were recorded for this clonotype. V gene TRBV15 combines with J gene TRBJ2-1; tentatively, D is TRBD2 (7 bases). The germline CDR1 and CDR2 sequences are LNHNV and YYDKDF (reference sequence). Trimming shortened V by 4 bases and J by 4 bases, and 14 bases separated the two germline ends. This CDR3 has 15 residues. In DNA, the CDR3 is TGTGCCACCAGCACGGGGGGCGGGCGTTACAATGAGCAGTTCTTC. It translates to CATSTGGGRYNEQFF.

This clonotype was seen only a few times. J is TRBJ2-2 and V is TRBV18; D tentatively fits TRBD1 or TRBD2 (5 bases each). Germline lookup yields CDR1 KGHSH and CDR2 LQKENI. Trimming took 3 bases from V and 6 from J, leaving 17 bases between them. The CDR3 runs 16 residues. The CDR3 region is CASSPAWDPTPGELFF. The DNA of the CDR3 is TGTGCCAGCTCACCGGCATGGGACCCCACCCCCGGGGAGCTGTTTTTT.

This clonotype was recorded a few times. The junction does not match germline at one end; this may be a read error. V is TRBV5-1 and J is TRBJ2-1, with D tentatively TRBD1 (5 bases). The CDR3 sequence is 13 residues long. CDR1 and CDR2 (germline): SGHRS, YFSETQ. The CDR3 sequence: CASTLTDYNEQFF. CDR3 bases: TGCGCCAGCACCTTGACAGATTACAATGAGCAGTTCTTC.

This clonotype has at least ten counts. The CDR3 spells CASSQDRYSGNTIYF. The CDR3 coding sequence is TGCGCCAGCAGCCAAGACAGATACTCTGGAAACACCATATATTTT. The chain joins TRBV4-3 to TRBJ1-3; D not certain. The CDR3 is made up of 15 amino acids. Germline CDR1 is LGHNA and CDR2 is YSLEER. V lost 0 bases to trimming and J lost 0 bases, with 6 bases between them.

The chain employs TRBV10-3 and TRBJ1-5, with 7 bases identical to TRBD1. The germline V gene has CDR1 ENHRY and CDR2 SYGVKD. Losses at the gene ends were 3 bases for V and 2 bases for J; bases not matched to a gene: 4. The CDR3 sequence is 15 residues long. This CDR3 reads CAISERQGGNQPQHF. In nucleotides, the CDR3 is TGTGCCATCAGTGAAAGACAGGGTGGCAATCAGCCCCAGCATTTT.

This clonotype occurred a few times. The genes are TRBV20-1 and TRBJ2-1; either TRBD1 or TRBD2 may fit D (5 bases each). Looked up from germline, CDR1 is DFQATT and CDR2 is SNEGSKA (reference sequence). V lost 0 bases, J lost 2 bases, and 14 bases lay in between. CDR3 size: 16 residues. The CDR3 DNA sequence: TGCAGTGCTAGAGATATCACTAGGGGTCCCTACAATGAGCAGTTCTTC. This sequence encodes CSARDITRGPYNEQFF.

This chain links TRBV30 with TRBJ1-4, with D possibly matching TRBD1 (5 bases). This CDR3 has 15 amino acids. Trimming took off 6 bases at V and 7 bases at J, with 21 bases between the two ends. Germline CDR1 is GTSNPN and CDR2 is SVGIG (reference sequence). The CDR3 bases are TGTGCCTGTTCACCTAGATGGGGGGTAGTTGAAAAACTGTTTTTT. Translating it yields CACSPRWGVVEKLFF.

Only a few counts were recorded for this clonotype. V gene TRBV6-2 or TRBV6-3 combines with J gene TRBJ1-4, with unresolved D. V was trimmed by 2 bases and J by 5 bases, leaving 3 bases between them. Germline CDR1 reads MNHEY; CDR2 reads SVGEGT. The CDR3 covers 12 residues. The CDR3 loop reads CASSYKNEKLFF. CDR3 DNA sequence: TGTGCCAGCAGTTACAAGAATGAAAAACTGTTTTTT.

V and J are TRBV5-1 and TRBJ1-2; D unresolved. Trimming removed 2 bases at V and 2 bases at J, with 10 bases between. Germline-derived CDR1 and CDR2 are SGHRS and YFSETQ. CDR3 length: 14 amino acids. The CDR3 loop is CASSLSGPNYGYTF. CDR3 nucleotides: TGCGCCAGCAGCTTATCTGGACCGAACTATGGCTACACCTTC.

In this sample, this clonotype turned up many times. V is TRBV12-3 or TRBV12-4 and J is TRBJ2-1, with TRBD2 matching 9 bases. Unmatched junction bases numbered 11, after V lost 3 bases and J lost 8 bases. The CDR3 has 16 amino acids. CDR3 coding DNA: TGTGCCAGCAGTTTGCCCCAGCGGGGGGCCACGGATGAGCAGTTCTTC. It codes for CASSLPQRGATDEQFF.

This clonotype was found a few times. This chain uses TRBV5-6 with TRBJ2-6; D not certain. Trimming stripped 4 bases from V and 4 bases from J, with 12 bases between. This CDR3 contains 15 residues. Germline values: CDR1 SGHDT, CDR2 YYEEEE. CDR3 sequence (DNA): TGTGCCAGCAGCCGTGAGACGGCCGGGGCCAACGTCCTGACTTTC. Its translation: CASSRETAGANVLTF.

This clonotype was counted between two and nine times. The chain employs TRBV15 and TRBJ1-1; D is perhaps TRBD1 (5 bases). The CDR3 has 14 residues. V lost 0 bases, J lost 9 bases, and 14 bases lay in between. Germline CDR1 LNHNV, CDR2 YYDKDF (reference sequence). In DNA form, the CDR3 reads TGTGCCACCAGCAGAGATGGTGGGGGATTCAAAGCTTTCTTT. It specifies CATSRDGGGFKAFF.